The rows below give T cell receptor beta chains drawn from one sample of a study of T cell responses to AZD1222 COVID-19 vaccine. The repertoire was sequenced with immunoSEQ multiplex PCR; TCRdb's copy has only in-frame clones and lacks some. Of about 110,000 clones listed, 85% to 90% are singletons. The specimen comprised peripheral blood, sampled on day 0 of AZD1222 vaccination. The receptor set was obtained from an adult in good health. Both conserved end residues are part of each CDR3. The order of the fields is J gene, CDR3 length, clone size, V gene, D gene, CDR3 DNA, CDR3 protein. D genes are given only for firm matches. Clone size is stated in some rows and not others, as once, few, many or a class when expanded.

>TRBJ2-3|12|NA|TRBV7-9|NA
TGTGCCAGCAGCTTTCCCCGGGATACGCAGTATTTT
CASSFPRDTQYF
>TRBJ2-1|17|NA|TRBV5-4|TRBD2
TGTGCCAGCAGCTTGGGGTCTAGCGGAAATGTCTACAATGAGCAGTTCTTC
CASSLGSSGNVYNEQFF
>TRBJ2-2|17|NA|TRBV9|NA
TGTGCCAGCACCCAGGAAGATTGGCAGCGGCGCACCGGGGAGCTGTTTTTT
CASTQEDWQRRTGELFF
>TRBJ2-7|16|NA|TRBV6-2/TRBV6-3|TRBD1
TGTGCCAGCAGTGAGCCACGCGGGACAGGGGTGGTCGAGCAGTACTTC
CASSEPRGTGVVEQYF
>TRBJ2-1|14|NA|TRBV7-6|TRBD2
TGTGCCAGCAGCTTAGCGGGGGGGAGCGGGAGTCTGTTCTTC
CASSLAGGSGSLFF
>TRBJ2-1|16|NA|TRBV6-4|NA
TGTGCCAGCAGTGACTCGGGGGCGAGCTCCTACAATGAGCAGTTCTTC
CASSDSGASSYNEQFF
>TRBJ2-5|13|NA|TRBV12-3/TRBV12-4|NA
TGTGCCAGCAGTCCCCCCGGGGCGGAGACCCAGTACTTC
CASSPPGAETQYF
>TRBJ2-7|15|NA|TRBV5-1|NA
TGCGCCAGCAGCTCAACACGGGGGTTCGGCTACGAGCAGTACTTC
CASSSTRGFGYEQYF
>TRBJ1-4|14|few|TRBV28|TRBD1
TGTGCCAGCCAGAGGGACAGGGGAAGTGAAAAACTGTTTTTT
CASQRDRGSEKLFF
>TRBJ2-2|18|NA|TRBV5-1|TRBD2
TGCGCCAGCAGTCCGAGTCGGCTAGCGGGAGGGCCCACCGGGGAGCTGTTTTTT
CASSPSRLAGGPTGELFF
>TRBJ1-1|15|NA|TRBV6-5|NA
TGTGCCAGCAGTTATACCCTTTCGGTGAACACTGAAGCTTTCTTT
CASSYTLSVNTEAFF